The source of this T cell receptor (beta chain) is a study of human T cells and chemical hapten exposure. TCRdb reprocessed the RACE reads via MiXCR and lists one record per CDR3 protein. This sample yields roughly 160,000 distinct CDR3 sequences, of which around 15% are seen a single time; 1.7% belongs to the top ten. This clonotype was seen ten or more times. Time point: patch test 1, 2 weeks after DPC sensitization. Treatment here: therapeutic diphenylcyclopropenone sensitization with weekly scalp DPC. Germline V CDR1 and CDR2: LGHNT, FRNRAP. V lost 3 bases and J lost 4, with 6 bases in between. The CDR3 runs to 13 residues.

The material sequenced was whole blood, taken in connection with sensitization to the hapten diphenylcyclopropenone (DPC). The chain carries TRBV12-5 and TRBJ2-2; D is possibly TRBD1 (6 bases). This clonotype was obtained from a woman aged 25 to 45 with alopecia areata. Some clones in this sample may be carry-over from other donors' samples. CDR3 DNA: TGTGCTAGTGGTTTACAGGGCACCGGGGAGCTGTTTTTT. Amino acid sequence: CASGLQGTGELFF.